The clone carrying this T cell receptor (beta chain) has only a few counts. Original data processing: Reference gene primers were amplified, and this amplification served to estimate nucleated cell counts. Sequencing was performed with immunoSEQ multiplex PCR; in TCRdb, only in-frame clones are kept and a portion is missing. V, J and clone size are taken as reported in that table, and D and trimming were inferred from the DNA itself. Of tens of thousands of clones listed, 88% were seen once; the top ten hold roughly an eighth. Unmatched junction bases numbered 6, after V lost 5 bases and J lost 0 bases. Germline values: CDR1 LNHDA, CDR2 SQIVND (reference sequence). This CDR3 has 16 amino acids. The sample is drawn from a study of blood T cell repertoires in COVID-19. Overall study context: COVID-19 samples from acute and convalescent phases originated in the United States, Italy and Spain. T cells, B-cell-depleted T cells, or PBMCs supplied cDNA or gDNA.

The rearrangement uses TRBV19 and TRBJ1-5, with 8 bases lining up with TRBD1. The sequenced sample was peripheral blood. This receptor was taken from a human donor in a cohort sampled during active COVID-19. The chain's CDR3 is CASSPTGDYSNQPQHF. For the CDR3, the DNA is TGTGCCAGTAGTCCGACAGGGGACTATAGCAATCAGCCCCAGCATTTT.